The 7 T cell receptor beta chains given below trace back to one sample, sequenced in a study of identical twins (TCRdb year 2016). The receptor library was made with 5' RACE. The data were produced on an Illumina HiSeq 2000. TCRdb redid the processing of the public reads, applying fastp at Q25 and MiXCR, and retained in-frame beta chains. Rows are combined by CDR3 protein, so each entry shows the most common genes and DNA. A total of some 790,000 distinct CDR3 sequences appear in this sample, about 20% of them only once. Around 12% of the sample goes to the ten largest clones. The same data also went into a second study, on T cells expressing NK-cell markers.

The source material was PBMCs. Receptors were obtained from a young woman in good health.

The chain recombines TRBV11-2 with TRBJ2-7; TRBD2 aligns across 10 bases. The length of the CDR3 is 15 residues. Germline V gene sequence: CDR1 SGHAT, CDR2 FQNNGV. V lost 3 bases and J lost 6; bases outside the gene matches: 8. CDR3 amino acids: CASSFGLAESSEQYF. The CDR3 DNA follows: TGTGCCAGCAGCTTCGGACTAGCGGAGTCATCCGAGCAGTACTTC. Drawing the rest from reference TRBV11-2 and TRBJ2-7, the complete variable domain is EAGVAQSPRYKIIEKRQSVAFWCNPISGHATLYWYQQILGQGPKLLIQFQNNGVVDDSQLPKDRFSAERLKGVDSTLKIQPAKLEDSAVYLCASSFGLAESSEQYFGPGTRLTVT.

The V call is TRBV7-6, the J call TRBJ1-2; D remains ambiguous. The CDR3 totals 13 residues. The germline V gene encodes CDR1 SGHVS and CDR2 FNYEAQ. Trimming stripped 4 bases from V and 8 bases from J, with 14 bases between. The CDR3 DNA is TGTGCCAGCAGCTCTTTCGCAGGCCAGGGCTACACCTTC. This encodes CASSSFAGQGYTF.

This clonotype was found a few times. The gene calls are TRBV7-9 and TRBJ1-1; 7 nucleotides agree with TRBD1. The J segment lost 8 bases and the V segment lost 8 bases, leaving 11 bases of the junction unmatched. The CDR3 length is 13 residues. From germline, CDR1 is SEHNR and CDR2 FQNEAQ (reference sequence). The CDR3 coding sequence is TGTGCCAGCGACAGGGTCAAGAAGCTGGAAGCTTTCTTT. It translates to CASDRVKKLEAFF. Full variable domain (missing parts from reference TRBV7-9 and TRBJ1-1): DTGVSQNPRHKITKRGQNVTFRCDPISEHNRLYWYRQTLGQGPEFLTYFQNEAQLEKSRLLSDRFSAERPKGSFSTLEIQRTEQGDSAMYLCASDRVKKLEAFFGQGTRLTVV.

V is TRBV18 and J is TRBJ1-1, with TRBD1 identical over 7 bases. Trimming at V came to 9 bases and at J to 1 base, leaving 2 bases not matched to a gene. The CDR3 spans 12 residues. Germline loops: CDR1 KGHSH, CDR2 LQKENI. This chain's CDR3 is CASQGGNTEAFF. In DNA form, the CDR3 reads TGTGCCAGTCAGGGGGGGAACACTGAAGCTTTCTTT.

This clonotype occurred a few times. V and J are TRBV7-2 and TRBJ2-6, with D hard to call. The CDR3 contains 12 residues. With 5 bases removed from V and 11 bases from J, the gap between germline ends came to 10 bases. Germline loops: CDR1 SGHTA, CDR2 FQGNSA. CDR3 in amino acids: CASSPTKDVLTF. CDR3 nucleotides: TGTGCCAGCAGCCCGACAAAGGACGTCCTGACTTTC.

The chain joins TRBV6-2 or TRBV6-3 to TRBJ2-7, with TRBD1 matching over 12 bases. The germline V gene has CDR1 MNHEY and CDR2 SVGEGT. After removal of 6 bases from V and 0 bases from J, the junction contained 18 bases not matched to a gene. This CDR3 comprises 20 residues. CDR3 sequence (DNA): TGTGCCAGCAGCACCGGGACAGGGGGCGCGTTCGGTCAGGTCTCCTACGAGCAGTACTTC. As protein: CASSTGTGGAFGQVSYEQYF.

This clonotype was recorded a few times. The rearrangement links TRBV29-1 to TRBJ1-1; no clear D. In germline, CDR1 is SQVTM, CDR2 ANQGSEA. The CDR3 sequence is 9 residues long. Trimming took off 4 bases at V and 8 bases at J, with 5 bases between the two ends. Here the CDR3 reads CSVGGEAFF. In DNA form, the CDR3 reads TGCAGCGTTGGCGGGGAAGCTTTCTTT.